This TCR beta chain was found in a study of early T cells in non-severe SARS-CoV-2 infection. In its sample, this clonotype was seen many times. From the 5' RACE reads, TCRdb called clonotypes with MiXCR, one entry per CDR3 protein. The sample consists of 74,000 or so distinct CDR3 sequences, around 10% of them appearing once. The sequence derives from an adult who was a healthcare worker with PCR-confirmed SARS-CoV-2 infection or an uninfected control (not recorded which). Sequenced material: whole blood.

In nucleotides, the CDR3 is TGCAGCGTTCGTCCTCCTGGGGCCAACGTCCTGACTTTC. This sequence encodes CSVRPPGANVLTF. The chain links TRBV29-1 to TRBJ2-6; no reliable D call. The length of the CDR3 is 13 residues. Trimming took off 5 bases at V and 2 bases at J, with 7 bases between the two ends. Germline V gene data show CDR1 as SQVTM and CDR2 as ANQGSEA.